This entry describes one T cell receptor (beta chain). This clone was found a few times. Which antigen it targets is not known. No base quality information exists; no much larger clone differs at one position. Taken from cysteine to phenylalanine, the CDR3 has 12 residues. The CDR3 DNA has 36 bases and is translated from base 1. From the germline V gene, CDR1 is SGHTA and CDR2 is FQGNSA. Cut back by 5 bases and 7 bases, the V and J ends lie 11 bases apart. This specimen belongs to a study of cytotoxic CD8 clonotypes in ibrutinib-treated CLL (TCRdb year 2021). For the wider study: The cohort included more than 14 treatment-naive and under 13 relapsed/refractory patients; 17 were IGHV unmutated. Partial responses were observed in around 25 patients and complete responses in 2; after a median follow-up of roughly 72 months, remission was maintained in approximately 14 patients and progression was observed in about twelve. Samples at response were collected after a median of roughly 13 months of treatment, with a range of 6 to 36 months. On average, each sample had hundreds of thousands of productive templates and approximately 85,000 productive rearrangements. Of the approximately 87 participants in the trial, about 25 had longitudinal samples available. Cryopreserved peripheral blood mononuclear cells were obtained before treatment, at response, and at either sustained remission or disease progression. General conclusions and limits of the study: At ibrutinib response clonality went up, during sustained remission it held steady, and at progression it dropped back toward baseline. Baseline clonality exceeded that of age-matched healthy donors and correlated strongly with circulating CD8+ T-cell counts. Public clonotypes were found to be uncommon and were observed to contract or remain stable during treatment; the increase in clonality was shown to reflect expansion of private clonotypes at ibrutinib response. Sampling times were not matched between sustained-remission and progressing patients, and lymph node repertoires were not studied.

A MiSeq instrument was used for deep resolution sequencing, which targeted depths ranging from 1 in 1 million up to 1 in 200,000 T cells, with coverage averaging 10x for each clonotype. The immunoSEQ hsTCRB Kit was used to generate TCR beta libraries. In the paper's pipeline: The data were analyzed with ImmunoSEQ Analyzer and ImmunoSEQ Data Assistant, and V, D and J gene assignments followed IMGT definitions. Clonality, which ranges from 0 to 1, was calculated as one minus the normalized Shannon entropy of productive rearrangement frequencies. Public clonotype analysis was restricted to overrepresented clonotypes comprising at least 0.05% of each patient's repertoire. Some 13 age-matched healthy donor repertoires from immuneACCESS were used as controls for clonality. TCRdb provides this immuneACCESS table in a form limited to in-frame rearrangements. Some clones are lacking; in checked studies, under half of them reflect an unresolved V gene, and why the rest are absent is not known. The DNA gave D and trimming, while V, J and clone size come from that table. This sample comprises approximately 300,000 clones, about 80% of them detected only once. In total, the top ten clones hold 6.7% of the sample.

Approximately 2 micrograms of genomic DNA were extracted from cryopreserved PBMCs for TCR beta library preparation. High-throughput TCR beta sequencing was performed on longitudinal blood samples from CLL patients receiving ibrutinib monotherapy. The patients were enrolled in a single-center, open-label phase 2 trial of ibrutinib monotherapy. The sequence is built from TRBV7-2 and TRBJ2-5; there is no confident call for the D gene. This sequence was found in a human donor with chronic lymphocytic leukemia. Here the sequenced sample was PBMCs, taken before ibrutinib treatment. The CDR3 sequence is CASSPQRRTQYF. The sequenced DNA: TGTGCCAGCAGCCCTCAACGGCGGACCCAGTACTTC. The variable domain in full, with residues beyond the CDR3 obtained from the reference TRBV7-2 and TRBJ2-5 genes, is GAGVSQSPSNKVTEKGKDVELRCDPISGHTALYWYRQSLGQGLEFLIYFQGNSAPDKSGLPSDRFSAERTGGSVSTLTIQRTQQEDSAVYLCASSPQRRTQYFGPGTRLLVL.